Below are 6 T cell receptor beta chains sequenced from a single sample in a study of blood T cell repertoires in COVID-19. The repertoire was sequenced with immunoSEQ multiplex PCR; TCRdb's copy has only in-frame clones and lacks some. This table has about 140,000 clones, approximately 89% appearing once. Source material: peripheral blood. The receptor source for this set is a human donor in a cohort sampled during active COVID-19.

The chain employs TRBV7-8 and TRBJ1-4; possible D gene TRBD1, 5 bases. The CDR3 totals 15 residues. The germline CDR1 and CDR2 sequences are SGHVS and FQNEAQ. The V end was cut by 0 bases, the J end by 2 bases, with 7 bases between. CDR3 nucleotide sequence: TGTGCCAGCAGCTTAGCCGGGGGGACTAATGAAAAACTGTTTTTT. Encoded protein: CASSLAGGTNEKLFF.

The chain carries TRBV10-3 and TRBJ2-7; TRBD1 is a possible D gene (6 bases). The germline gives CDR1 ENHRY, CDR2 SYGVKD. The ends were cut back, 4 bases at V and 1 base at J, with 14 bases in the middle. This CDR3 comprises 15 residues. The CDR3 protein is CAISGAGQGSYEQYF. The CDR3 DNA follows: TGTGCCATCAGTGGGGCTGGGCAGGGGTCCTACGAGCAGTACTTC.

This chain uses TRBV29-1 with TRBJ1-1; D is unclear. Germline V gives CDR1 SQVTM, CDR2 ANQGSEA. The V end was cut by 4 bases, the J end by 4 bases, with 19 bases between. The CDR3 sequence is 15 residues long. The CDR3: CSVVGIHTASTEAFF. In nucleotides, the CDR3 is TGCAGCGTTGTCGGGATTCACACTGCTTCCACTGAAGCTTTCTTT.

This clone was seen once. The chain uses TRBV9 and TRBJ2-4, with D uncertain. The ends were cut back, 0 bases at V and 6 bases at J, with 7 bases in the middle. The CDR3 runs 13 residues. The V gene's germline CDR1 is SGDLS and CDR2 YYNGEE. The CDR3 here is CASSVDFRNIQYF. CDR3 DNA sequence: TGTGCCAGCAGCGTAGACTTCCGAAACATTCAGTACTTC. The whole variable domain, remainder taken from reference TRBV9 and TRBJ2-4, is DSGVTQTPKHLITATGQRVTLRCSPRSGDLSVYWYQQSLDQGLQFLIQYYNGEERAKGNILERFSAQQFPDLHSELNLSSLELGDSALYFCASSVDFRNIQYFGAGTRLSVL.

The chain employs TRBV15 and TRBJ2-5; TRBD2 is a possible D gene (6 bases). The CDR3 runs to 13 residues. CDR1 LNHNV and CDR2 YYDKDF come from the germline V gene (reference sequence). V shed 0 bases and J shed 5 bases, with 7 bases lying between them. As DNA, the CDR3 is TGTGCCACCAGCAGAGAGACTAGGGAGACCCAGTACTTC. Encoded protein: CATSRETRETQYF. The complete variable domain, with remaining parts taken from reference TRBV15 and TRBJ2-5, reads DAMVIQNPRYQVTQFGKPVTLSCSQTLNHNVMYWYQQKSSQAPKLLFHYYDKDFNNEADTPDNFQSRRPNTSFCFLDIRSPGLGDTAMYLCATSRETRETQYFGPGTRLLVL.

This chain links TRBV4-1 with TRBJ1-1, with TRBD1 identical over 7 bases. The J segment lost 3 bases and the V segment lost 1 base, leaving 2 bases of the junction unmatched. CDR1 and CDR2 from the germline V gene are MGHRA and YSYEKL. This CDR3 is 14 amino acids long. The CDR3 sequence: CASSQVTGDTEAFF. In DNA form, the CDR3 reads TGCGCCAGCAGCCAAGTCACAGGGGACACTGAAGCTTTCTTT.